The 6 T cell receptor beta chains listed next were all sequenced from one sample in a study of T-cell reconstitution after alpha-beta-depleted transplantation in children. The library targeted TCRbeta and was prepared with unique molecular identifiers. In TCRdb, the PCR reads were re-called with MiXCR into one record per CDR3 protein. Among hundreds of thousands of distinct CDR3 sequences listed, roughly 15% were seen once. Sequenced here: PBMCs, mostly from graft donor cells, sampled 360 days after TCRalphabeta/CD19-depleted stem cell transplant. The receptors were sampled from a male patient between 2 and 9 years old who had a stem cell transplant for acute lymphoblastic leukemia, so the T cells may come from the graft donor.

This clonotype came up a few times. The rearrangement uses TRBV6-2 or TRBV6-3 and TRBJ2-6, with 9 bases that match TRBD2. CDR1 MNHEY and CDR2 SVGEGT come from the germline V gene. V shed 0 bases and J 0 bases; nucleotides not matched to a gene: 12. The CDR3 runs 21 residues. For the CDR3, the DNA is TGTGCCAGCAGTTACTCGATCGGTCTCGCGGGAGGGAGCTCTGGGGCCAACGTCCTGACTTTC. Encoded protein: CASSYSIGLAGGSSGANVLTF.

There are many counts of this clonotype. V usage is TRBV29-1 and J usage is TRBJ2-3; D possibly corresponds to TRBD1 (6 bases). Trimming pared 6 bases from V and 14 bases from J, leaving 21 bases between. Per germline, CDR1 SQVTM and CDR2 ANQGSEA. The CDR3 extends over 12 amino acids. CDR3 loop: CSVLVDSPRAYF. The CDR3 coding sequence is TGCAGCGTACTGGTGGACAGTCCGCGCGCGTATTTT.

V gene TRBV7-9 combines with J gene TRBJ1-1; D is perhaps TRBD1 (6 bases). CDR1 SEHNR and CDR2 FQNEAQ come from the germline V gene (reference sequence). This CDR3 spans 14 amino acids. The germline V and J ends were trimmed by 2 bases and 1 base, with 8 bases remaining between them. The CDR3 reads CASSLSGANTEAFF. CDR3 bases: TGTGCCAGCAGCTTATCAGGGGCGAACACTGAAGCTTTCTTT.

The chain joins TRBV7-9 to TRBJ1-6; 8 bases are shared with TRBD1. Trimming removed 0 bases from V and 12 bases from J; junction bases left unmatched: 7. Germline V lookup: CDR1 SEHNR, CDR2 FQNEAQ (reference sequence). This CDR3 region has 15 residues. The CDR3 is CASSLADRGLQPLHF. The CDR3 DNA sequence: TGTGCCAGCAGCTTAGCCGACAGGGGACTACAACCCCTCCACTTT.

This clonotype was counted many times. The chain is built from TRBV5-1 and TRBJ2-7; D is undetermined. Trimming stripped 0 bases from V and 2 bases from J, with 6 bases between. CDR1 SGHRS and CDR2 YFSETQ come from the germline V gene. CDR3 size: 13 residues. CDR3 DNA sequence: TGCGCCAGCAGCTTGGATCTTCCCTACGAGCAGTACTTC. It yields the protein CASSLDLPYEQYF. The complete variable domain, with remaining parts taken from reference TRBV5-1 and TRBJ2-7, reads KAGVTQTPRYLIKTRGQQVTLSCSPISGHRSVSWYQQTPGQGLQFLFEYFSETQRNKGNFPGRFSGRQFSNSRSEMNVSTLELGDSALYLCASSLDLPYEQYFGPGTRLTVT.

Only a few counts were recorded for this clonotype. CDR3 region: CASSQDLGGSNQPQHF. CDR3 in DNA: TGTGCCAGCAGCCAAGATCTTGGGGGGAGCAATCAGCCCCAGCATTTT. This rearrangement joins TRBV4-2 to TRBJ1-5; D may be TRBD1 (5 bases). Trimming shortened V by 0 bases and J by 1 base, and 10 bases separated the two germline ends. The CDR3 is 16 residues long. Germline loops: CDR1 LGHNA, CDR2 YNFKEQ.